The present entry profiles one TCR beta chain with its context. CDR3 size: 14 residues. Per the germline V gene, CDR1 is MNHEY and CDR2 is SMNVEV (reference sequence). The junction had 9 bases not matched to a gene; V was cut back by 3 bases and J by 13 bases. This sample is drawn from a study of CD8 T cells in Susac syndrome. About 0.5 to 1 ug RNA was reverse transcribed with random hexamers. TCRdb called the immunoSEQ multiplex PCR reads again in MiXCR, with one record for every CDR3 protein. The table lists some 400,000 distinct CDR3 sequences, around 83% of them singletons, with approximately 0.11% in the top ten.

The material sequenced was CD8+ T cells from PBMCs. The gene calls are TRBV27 and TRBJ2-1, with 10 bases matching TRBD2. This receptor was identified in a human donor with multiple sclerosis. The CDR3 DNA sequence: TGTGCCAGCAGTTTGGGACTAGCGCCGGCGGGCCAGTTCTTC. Translating gives CASSLGLAPAGQFF.